Each of the 32 T cell receptor beta chains below was sequenced from the same sample in a study of T cells in Graves' hyperthyroidism and ophthalmopathy. TCR beta CDR3 region amplification was performed from RNA transcripts. The study used the HTBI primer set for a first-round RT-PCR of the TCR CDR3. Via MiXCR, TCRdb re-called the multiplex PCR reads, giving one row per CDR3 protein. The data show under 700,000 distinct CDR3 sequences, about a sixth seen once. Material: blood. The receptors derive from a woman aged 18-30 years with Graves' hyperthyroidism.

This clonotype was detected only a few times. The V gene is TRBV25-1, the J gene TRBJ2-1; 11 positions match TRBD2. There are 16 residues in the CDR3. Germline trimming cut 4 bases from V and 8 bases from J; bases unmatched to any gene: 10. Germline CDR1 reads MGHDK; CDR2 reads SYGVNS. CDR3 in amino acids: CASSGTSGSAGHEQFF. The DNA of the CDR3 is TGTGCCAGCAGTGGTACTAGCGGGAGCGCGGGCCATGAGCAGTTCTTC.

This clonotype has a count of ten or more. The chain is built from TRBV12-3 or TRBV12-4 and TRBJ1-6; tentative D call: TRBD1 (6 bases). The CDR3 runs 14 residues. With 5 bases removed from V and 10 bases from J, the gap between germline ends came to 15 bases. The CDR3: CASSPTGTQSPLHF. The CDR3 coding sequence is TGTGCCAGCAGTCCAACCGGGACACAGTCACCCCTCCACTTT.

This clonotype was observed a few times. V and J are TRBV7-2 and TRBJ2-5, with TRBD2 identical over 8 bases. CDR1 is SGHTA, CDR2 FQGNSA, per germline. After removal of 6 bases from V and 5 bases from J, the junction contained 5 bases not matched to a gene. CDR3 size: 13 residues. CDR3 loop: CASRSSGAETQYF. CDR3 bases: TGTGCCAGCAGGAGTAGCGGGGCGGAGACCCAGTACTTC.

This clonotype was seen many times. This chain connects TRBV12-3 or TRBV12-4 to TRBJ2-7, with 10 positions matching TRBD1. The CDR3 length is 16 residues. Trimming took 1 base from V and 4 from J; bases not matched to a gene: 7. The CDR3 nucleotides read TGTGCCAGCAGTTTAGGCTTGGGACAGGGGAGGTACGAGCAGTACTTC. Amino acid sequence: CASSLGLGQGRYEQYF.

The chain joins TRBV12-3 or TRBV12-4 to TRBJ1-2; perhaps TRBD1 as D (5 bases). The CDR3 length is 11 residues. V was pared by 3 bases and J by 14 bases, with 13 bases between. CDR3 nucleotides: TGTGCCAGCAGTTTTGGGGCGGCCCGTACCTTC. Translation gives CASSFGAARTF.

The chain joins TRBV18 to TRBJ1-6, with D maybe TRBD1 (6 bases). With 4 bases removed from V and 6 bases from J, the gap between germline ends came to 10 bases. This CDR3 has 14 residues. From germline, CDR1 is KGHSH and CDR2 LQKENI. DNA for the CDR3: TGTGCCAGCTCACTACGGGACACTAATTCACCCCTCCACTTT. This encodes CASSLRDTNSPLHF. Variable domain in full (rest from reference TRBV18 and TRBJ1-6): NAGVMQNPRHLVRRRGQEARLRCSPMKGHSHVYWYRQLPEEGLKFMVYLQKENIIDESGMPKERFSAEFPKEGPSILRIQQVVRGDSAAYFCASSLRDTNSPLHFGNGTRLTVT.

This clonotype was observed many times. V usage is TRBV28 and J usage is TRBJ1-5; 8 bases fit TRBD1. V shed 10 bases and J 5 bases; nucleotides not matched to a gene: 10. Germline values: CDR1 MDHEN, CDR2 SYDVKM. This CDR3 comprises 14 residues. The CDR3 reads CATLIGTGHQPQHF. CDR3 nucleotides: TGTGCCACGCTGATCGGGACAGGCCATCAGCCCCAGCATTTT.

The CDR3: CASSTQGLNQPQHF. CDR3 nucleotide sequence: TGTGCCAGCAGCACACAGGGGCTCAATCAGCCCCAGCATTTT. The rearrangement uses TRBV5-4 and TRBJ1-5; TRBD1 matches 7 bases. CDR3 length: 14 residues. CDR1 and CDR2 (germline): SGHNT, YYREEE (reference sequence). V shed 4 bases and J 3 bases; nucleotides not matched to a gene: 4.

At least ten counts were recorded for this clonotype. The V and J genes are TRBV5-1 and TRBJ1-1, with 9 bases lining up with TRBD1. Germline assignment: CDR1 SGHRS and CDR2 YFSETQ. The CDR3 length is 15 residues. Trimming at V came to 4 bases and at J to 7 bases, leaving 11 bases not matched to a gene. CDR3 nucleotide sequence: TGCGCCAGCAGCCTAGTACAGGGGGCGCGGGGTGAAGCTTTCTTT. Protein sequence: CASSLVQGARGEAFF.

This clonotype has a count of ten or more. CDR3 sequence: CATDPGLRSQGGDEQFF. For the CDR3, the DNA is TGTGCCACCGATCCGGGACTCAGGAGCCAGGGAGGCGATGAGCAGTTCTTC. The chain has TRBV28 and TRBJ2-1; the D gene is possibly TRBD2 (6 bases). The V gene lost 10 bases and the J gene lost 8 bases, with 30 bases spanning the gap. The CDR3 extends over 17 amino acids. The germline CDR1 and CDR2 sequences are MDHEN and SYDVKM. The full variable domain, in which reference TRBV28 and TRBJ2-1 provide the parts outside the CDR3, is DVKVTQSSRYLVKRTGEKVFLECVQDMDHENMFWYRQDPGLGLRLIYFSYDVKMKEKGDIPEGYSVSREKKERFSLILESASTNQTSMYLCATDPGLRSQGGDEQFFGPGTRLTVL.

This clonotype is a singleton in its sample. The chain links TRBV5-1 to TRBJ2-2; D perhaps matches TRBD1 (6 bases). The V and J ends lost 3 bases and 3 bases respectively, with 15 bases between them. CDR1 is SGHRS and CDR2 is YFSETQ in the germline V gene. The CDR3 is made up of 16 amino acids. The CDR3 nucleotides read TGCGCCAGCAGCTCGGCAGGGGTCCGTGACACCGGGGAGCTGTTTTTT. This codes for CASSSAGVRDTGELFF.

This clonotype was picked up many times. The rearrangement uses TRBV30 and TRBJ1-5; the D gene is possibly TRBD1 (5 bases). Germline V CDR1 and CDR2: GTSNPN, SVGIG (reference sequence). The CDR3 runs to 16 residues. Deletions cut 2 bases from V and 1 base from J, with 15 bases between. CDR3 amino acids: CAWSPGVGVSNQPQHF. CDR3 sequence (DNA): TGTGCCTGGAGTCCCGGGGTAGGGGTCAGCAATCAGCCCCAGCATTTT.

This clonotype was seen repeatedly, ten times or more. The chain uses TRBV29-1 and TRBJ2-5, with TRBD2 matching over 12 bases. Germline CDR1 is SQVTM and CDR2 is ANQGSEA. The CDR3 is 14 amino acids. The junction had 8 bases not matched to a gene; V was cut back by 7 bases and J by 5 bases. The CDR3, as DNA: TGCAGCGGACGACTAGCGGGGGCTATCGAGACCCAGTACTTC. Protein: CSGRLAGAIETQYF.

The genes are TRBV4-2 and TRBJ1-2; a possible D gene is TRBD1 (5 bases). This CDR3 is built from 13 residues. The germline gives CDR1 LGHNA, CDR2 YNFKEQ. V was clipped by 0 bases and J by 8 bases, with 10 bases between them. CDR3 region: CASSQDAGRGYTF. The DNA for the CDR3 is TGTGCCAGCAGCCAAGATGCAGGGCGCGGCTACACCTTC.

This clonotype has only a few counts. The V gene is TRBV6-2 or TRBV6-3, the J gene TRBJ2-3; D remains unclear. The CDR3 is made up of 15 amino acids. Germline V CDR1 and CDR2: MNHEY, SVGEGT. The germline V and J ends were trimmed by 6 bases and 0 bases, with 13 bases remaining between them. DNA for the CDR3: TGTGCCAGCAGCCCTCGAGACGGCAGCACAGATACGCAGTATTTT. This gives the protein CASSPRDGSTDTQYF.

This clonotype occurred a few times. This chain joins TRBV20-1 and TRBJ2-3; D might be TRBD2 (6 bases). Trimming removed 5 bases at V and 2 bases at J, with 11 bases between. The CDR3 has 13 amino acids. Germline CDR1 DFQATT, CDR2 SNEGSKA (reference sequence). The CDR3, as DNA: TGCAGTGCTGGAGGGAGCCTCACAGATACGCAGTATTTT. Protein product: CSAGGSLTDTQYF.

This clonotype has only a few counts. The chain uses TRBV7-8 and TRBJ1-6, with D hard to call. There are 13 residues in the CDR3. Germline V gene data show CDR1 as SGHVS and CDR2 as FQNEAQ. V shed 5 bases and J shed 7 bases, with 9 bases lying between them. The CDR3 region is CASSRLLNSPLHF. DNA for the CDR3: TGTGCCAGCAGCAGACTATTAAATTCACCCCTCCACTTT.

There are a few counts of this clonotype. The chain uses TRBV24-1 and TRBJ2-2; the D is unclear. The CDR3 runs 13 residues. Trimming removed 5 bases from V and 6 bases from J, with 9 bases in between. Per germline, CDR1 KGHDR and CDR2 SFDVKD. The CDR3 nucleotides are TGTGCCACCAGTGCCCTAGTGGCCGGGGAGCTGTTTTTT. Its protein product is CATSALVAGELFF.

This clonotype was seen repeatedly, ten times or more. The chain joins TRBV3-1 to TRBJ1-6, with 8 bases that match TRBD1. V shed 4 bases, J shed 9 bases, and the junction held 5 bases outside the gene matches. The V gene's germline CDR1 is LGHDT and CDR2 YNNKEL (reference sequence). CDR3 length: 14 residues. The CDR3 DNA follows: TGTGCCAGCAGCCCAACAGGGGGAGGTTCACCCCTCCACTTT. Amino acid sequence: CASSPTGGGSPLHF.

This clonotype was counted ten times or more. The J gene is TRBJ2-1, the V gene TRBV12-3 or TRBV12-4, with TRBD2 identical over 16 bases. CDR3 length equals 18 residues. Trimming took 4 bases from V and 2 from J; bases not matched to a gene: 5. CDR3 amino acids: CASSSGLAGGIPYNEQFF. CDR3 in DNA: TGTGCCAGCAGTTCGGGACTAGCGGGAGGGATACCCTACAATGAGCAGTTCTTC.

In its sample, this clonotype was seen a few times. V is TRBV12-3 or TRBV12-4 and J is TRBJ1-2, with a weak D call TRBD1 (5 bases). The CDR3 spans 12 residues. The germline V and J ends were trimmed by 8 bases and 3 bases, with 10 bases remaining between them. The CDR3 spells CASLRAYYGYTF. The DNA of the CDR3 is TGTGCCAGCCTCAGGGCCTACTATGGCTACACCTTC.

The chain couples TRBV30 to TRBJ1-1; 8 positions match TRBD1. The CDR3 consists of 15 residues. Germline CDR1 is GTSNPN and CDR2 is SVGIG (reference sequence). V trimming: 0 bases; J trimming: 11 bases; junction bases outside the gene matches: 14. CDR3 coding DNA: TGTGCCTGGAGTGTATACCGGACAGGGAGGTGGAAGGCTTTCTTT. Its protein is CAWSVYRTGRWKAFF.

This clonotype was counted at least ten times. CDR3 amino acids: CASSLGTSGRLGEQFF. The CDR3 DNA is TGTGCCAGCAGCTTGGGGACTAGCGGTCGACTGGGGGAGCAGTTCTTC. V is TRBV11-2 and J is TRBJ2-1; TRBD2 agrees at 11 bases. After removal of 3 bases from V and 10 bases from J, the junction contained 11 bases not matched to a gene. CDR1 SGHAT and CDR2 FQNNGV come from the germline V gene. This CDR3 region has 16 residues.

This clonotype was counted ten times or more. This sequence joins TRBV20-1 and TRBJ2-4; the match to TRBD1 covers 7 bases. CDR1 is DFQATT and CDR2 is SNEGSKA in the germline V gene (reference sequence). The CDR3 sequence is 15 residues long. With V trimmed by 3 bases and J by 1 base, 6 bases remained unmatched. CDR3 sequence (DNA): TGCAGTGCTAGTAACAGGGGTGAGGCCAAAAACATTCAGTACTTC. It codes for CSASNRGEAKNIQYF.

This clonotype showed up many times. V is TRBV12-3 or TRBV12-4 and J is TRBJ2-1; 10 bases are a match to TRBD2. V shed 3 bases and J 8 bases; nucleotides not matched to a gene: 10. The length of the CDR3 is 16 residues. CDR3 coding DNA: TGTGCCAGCAGTTTTCAAGCGGGAGGGCCGATTGATGAGCAGTTCTTC. Amino acids: CASSFQAGGPIDEQFF.

This clonotype appeared a few times. J is TRBJ2-1 and V is TRBV7-2, with a tentative D call TRBD2 (5 bases). The V gene lost 2 bases and the J gene lost 4 bases, with 21 bases spanning the gap. The germline V gene encodes CDR1 SGHTA and CDR2 FQGNSA. This CDR3 has 18 amino acids. The DNA of the CDR3 is TGTGCCAGCAGCTTATCCTATAGCGCGCGTGAGGGTTACAATGAGCAGTTCTTC. This codes for CASSLSYSAREGYNEQFF.

The V call is TRBV9, the J call TRBJ2-1; no firm D call. The V and J ends lost 3 bases and 7 bases respectively, with 5 bases between them. From germline, CDR1 is SGDLS and CDR2 YYNGEE. CDR3 length: 11 amino acids. The CDR3, as DNA: TGTGCCAGCAGCGGGATGAATGAGCAGTTCTTC. It specifies CASSGMNEQFF.

This clonotype was found many times. V gene TRBV28 combines with J gene TRBJ1-1, with D possibly being TRBD1 (6 bases). The CDR3 contains 14 residues. V dropped 6 bases and J dropped 3 bases, with 14 bases sitting between them. In germline, CDR1 is MDHEN, CDR2 SYDVKM. CDR3 coding DNA: TGTGCCAGCAGCCGCGGGGGGCAGTACACTGAAGCTTTCTTT. Translating gives CASSRGGQYTEAFF.

The sample holds many counts of this clonotype. V usage is TRBV27 and J usage is TRBJ2-7, with D unresolved. V shed 3 bases and J shed 2 bases, with 11 bases lying between them. Germline lookup yields CDR1 MNHEY and CDR2 SMNVEV (reference sequence). The CDR3 runs to 14 residues. This chain's CDR3 is CASSFGGRPYEQYF. CDR3 DNA sequence: TGTGCCAGCAGTTTTGGCGGCAGACCCTACGAGCAGTACTTC.

The V and J genes are TRBV6-5 and TRBJ1-3, with a possible D match to TRBD1 (5 bases). CDR3 size: 16 residues. Per germline, CDR1 MNHEY and CDR2 SVGAGI. Trimming pared 2 bases from V and 0 bases from J, leaving 11 bases between. As DNA, the CDR3 is TGTGCCAGCAGTTACCGGGACCCGAGCTCTGGAAACACCATATATTTT. Translating gives CASSYRDPSSGNTIYF.

This clonotype was observed a few times. The rearrangement uses TRBV29-1 and TRBJ1-3, with 9 bases aligning to TRBD1. Germline CDR1 is SQVTM and CDR2 is ANQGSEA. V lost 7 bases to trimming and J lost 2 bases; unmatched junction nucleotides: 12. The CDR3 contains 16 residues. The CDR3 nucleotides read TGCAGCGCACTCGTGGGACAGGGAAATCCTGGAAACACCATATATTTT. Protein sequence: CSALVGQGNPGNTIYF.

Worth noting for this clonotype: This may be a read error, as it is one base from a much larger clone. The gene calls are TRBV15 and TRBJ1-1; possibly TRBD1 for D (5 bases). The CDR3 totals 13 residues. Per germline, CDR1 LNHNV and CDR2 YYDKDF (reference sequence). In DNA, the CDR3 is TGTGTCACCAGCACCAACAGGATTTCTGAAGCTTTCTTT. Its protein product is CVTSTNRISEAFF.